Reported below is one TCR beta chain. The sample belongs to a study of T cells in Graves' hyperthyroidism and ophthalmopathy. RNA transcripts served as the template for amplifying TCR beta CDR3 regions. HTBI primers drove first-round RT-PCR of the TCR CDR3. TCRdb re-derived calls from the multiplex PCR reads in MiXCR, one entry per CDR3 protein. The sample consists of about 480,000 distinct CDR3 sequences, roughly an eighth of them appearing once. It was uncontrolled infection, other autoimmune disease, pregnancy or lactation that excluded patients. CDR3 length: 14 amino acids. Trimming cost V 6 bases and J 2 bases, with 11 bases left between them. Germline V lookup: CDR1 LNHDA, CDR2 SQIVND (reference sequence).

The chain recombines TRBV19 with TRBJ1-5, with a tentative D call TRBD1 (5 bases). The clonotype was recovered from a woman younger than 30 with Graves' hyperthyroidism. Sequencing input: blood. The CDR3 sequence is CASSTSGGNQPQHF. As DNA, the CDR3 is TGTGCCAGTAGCACCTCGGGGGGCAATCAGCCCCAGCATTTT.